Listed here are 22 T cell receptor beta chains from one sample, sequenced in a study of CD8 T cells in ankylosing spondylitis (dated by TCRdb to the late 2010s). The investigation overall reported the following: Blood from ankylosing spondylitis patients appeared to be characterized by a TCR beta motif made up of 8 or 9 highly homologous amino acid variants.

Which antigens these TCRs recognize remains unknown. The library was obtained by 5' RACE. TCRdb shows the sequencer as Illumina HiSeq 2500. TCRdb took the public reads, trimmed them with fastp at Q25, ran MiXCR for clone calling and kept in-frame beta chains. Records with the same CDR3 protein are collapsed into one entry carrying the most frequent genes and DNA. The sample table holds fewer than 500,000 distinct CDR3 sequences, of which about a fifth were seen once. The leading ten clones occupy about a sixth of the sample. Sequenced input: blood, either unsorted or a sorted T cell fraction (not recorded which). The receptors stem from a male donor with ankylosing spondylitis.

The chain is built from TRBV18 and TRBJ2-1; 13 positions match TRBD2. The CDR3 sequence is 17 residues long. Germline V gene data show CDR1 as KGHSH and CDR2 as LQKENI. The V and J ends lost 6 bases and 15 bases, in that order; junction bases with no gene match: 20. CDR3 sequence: CASSHQRTSGRAIIPFF. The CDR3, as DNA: TGTGCCAGCTCGCACCAGCGTACTAGCGGGAGGGCCATCATCCCGTTCTTC.

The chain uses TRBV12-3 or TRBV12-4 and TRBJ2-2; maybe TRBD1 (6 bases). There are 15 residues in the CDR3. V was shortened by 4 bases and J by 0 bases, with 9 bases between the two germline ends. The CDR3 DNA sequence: TGTGCCAGCAGTTGGGACAAGGCGAACACCGGGGAGCTGTTTTTT. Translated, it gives CASSWDKANTGELFF.

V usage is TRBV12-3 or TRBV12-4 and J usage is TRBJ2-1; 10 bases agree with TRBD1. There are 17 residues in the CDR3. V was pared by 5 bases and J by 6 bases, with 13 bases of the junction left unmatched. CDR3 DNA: TGTGCCAGCAGTCCTCGGGGACAGGGGATTGGGCTCAATGAGCAGTTCTTC. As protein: CASSPRGQGIGLNEQFF.

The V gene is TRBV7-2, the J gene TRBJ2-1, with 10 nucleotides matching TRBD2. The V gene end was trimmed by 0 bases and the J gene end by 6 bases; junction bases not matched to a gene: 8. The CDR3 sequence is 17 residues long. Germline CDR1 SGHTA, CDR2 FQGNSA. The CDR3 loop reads CASSLAVSSGSGNEQFF. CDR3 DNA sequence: TGTGCCAGCAGCTTAGCGGTGTCTAGCGGGAGTGGCAATGAGCAGTTCTTC.

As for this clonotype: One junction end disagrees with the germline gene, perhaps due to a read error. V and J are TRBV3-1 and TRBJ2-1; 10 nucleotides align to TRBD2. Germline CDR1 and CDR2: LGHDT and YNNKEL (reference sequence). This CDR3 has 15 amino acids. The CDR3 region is CASCQVVAGGEEQFF. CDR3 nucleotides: TGTGCCAGCTGCCAAGTAGTAGCGGGAGGAGAGGAGCAGTTCTTC.

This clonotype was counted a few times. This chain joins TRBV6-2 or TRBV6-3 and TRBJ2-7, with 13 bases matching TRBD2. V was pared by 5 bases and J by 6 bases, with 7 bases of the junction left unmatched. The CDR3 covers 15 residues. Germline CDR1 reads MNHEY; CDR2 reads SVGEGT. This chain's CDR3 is CASSPWTSGSSEQYF. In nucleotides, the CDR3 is TGTGCCAGCAGTCCGTGGACTAGCGGGAGTAGCGAGCAGTACTTC.

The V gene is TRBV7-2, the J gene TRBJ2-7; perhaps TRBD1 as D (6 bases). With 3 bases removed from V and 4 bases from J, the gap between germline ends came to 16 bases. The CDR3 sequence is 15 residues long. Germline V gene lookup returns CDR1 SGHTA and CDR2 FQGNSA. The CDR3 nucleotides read TGTGCCAGCAGCTTGGATTCGGGTAGGGGGTACGAGCAGTACTTC. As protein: CASSLDSGRGYEQYF.

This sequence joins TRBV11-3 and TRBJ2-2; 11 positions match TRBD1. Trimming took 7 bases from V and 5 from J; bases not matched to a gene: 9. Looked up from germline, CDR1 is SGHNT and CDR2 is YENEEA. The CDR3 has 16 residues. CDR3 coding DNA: TGTGCCAGCACGGACGGACAGGGGGCTCAGACCGGGGAGCTGTTTTTT. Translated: CASTDGQGAQTGELFF.

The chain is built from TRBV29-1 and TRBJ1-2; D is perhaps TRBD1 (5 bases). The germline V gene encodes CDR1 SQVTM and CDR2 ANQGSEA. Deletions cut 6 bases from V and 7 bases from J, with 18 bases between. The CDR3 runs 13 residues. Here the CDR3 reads CSVSGIGAAGYTF. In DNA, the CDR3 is TGCAGCGTATCAGGGATAGGTGCTGCTGGCTACACCTTC.

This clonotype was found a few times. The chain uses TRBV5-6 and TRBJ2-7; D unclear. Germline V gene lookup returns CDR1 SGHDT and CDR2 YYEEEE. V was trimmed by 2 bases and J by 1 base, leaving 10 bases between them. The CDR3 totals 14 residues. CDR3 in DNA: TGTGCCAGCAGCTTTTTCCAGACATCCTACGAGCAGTACTTC. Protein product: CASSFFQTSYEQYF.

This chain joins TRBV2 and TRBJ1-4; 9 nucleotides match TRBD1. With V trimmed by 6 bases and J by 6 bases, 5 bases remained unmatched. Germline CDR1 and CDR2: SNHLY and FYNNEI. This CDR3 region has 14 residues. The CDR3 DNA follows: TGTGCCAGCAGGCCGGGACAGGGCTATGAAAAACTGTTTTTT. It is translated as CASRPGQGYEKLFF.

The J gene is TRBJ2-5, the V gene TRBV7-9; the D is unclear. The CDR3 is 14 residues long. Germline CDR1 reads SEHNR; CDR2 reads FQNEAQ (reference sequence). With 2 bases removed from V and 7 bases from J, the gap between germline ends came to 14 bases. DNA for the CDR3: TGTGCCAGCAGCTTAACCCTTTTCCGCGGGACCCAGTACTTC. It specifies CASSLTLFRGTQYF.

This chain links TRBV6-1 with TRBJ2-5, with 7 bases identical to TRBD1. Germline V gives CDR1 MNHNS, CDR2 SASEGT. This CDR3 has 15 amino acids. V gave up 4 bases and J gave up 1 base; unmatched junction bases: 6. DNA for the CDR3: TGTGCCAGCAGTGGCCGGGACAGAGGCCAAGAGACCCAGTACTTC. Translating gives CASSGRDRGQETQYF.

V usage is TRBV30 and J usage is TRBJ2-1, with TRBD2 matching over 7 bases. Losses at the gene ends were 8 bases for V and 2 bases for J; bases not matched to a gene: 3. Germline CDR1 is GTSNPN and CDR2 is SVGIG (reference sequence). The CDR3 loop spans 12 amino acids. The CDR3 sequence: CARTSAYNEQFF. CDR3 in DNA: TGTGCCCGCACTAGCGCCTACAATGAGCAGTTCTTC. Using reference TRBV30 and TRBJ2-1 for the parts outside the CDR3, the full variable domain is SQTIHQWPATLVQPVGSPLSLECTVEGTSNPNLYWYRQAAGRGLQLLFYSVGIGQISSEVPQNLSASRPQDRQFILSSKKLLLSDSGFYLCARTSAYNEQFFGPGTRLTVL.

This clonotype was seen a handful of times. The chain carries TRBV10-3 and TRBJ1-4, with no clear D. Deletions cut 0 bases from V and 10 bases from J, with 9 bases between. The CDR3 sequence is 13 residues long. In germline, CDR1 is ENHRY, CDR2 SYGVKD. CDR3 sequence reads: CAISESGRGKLFF. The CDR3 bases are TGTGCCATCAGTGAGTCAGGCCGTGGAAAACTGTTTTTT.

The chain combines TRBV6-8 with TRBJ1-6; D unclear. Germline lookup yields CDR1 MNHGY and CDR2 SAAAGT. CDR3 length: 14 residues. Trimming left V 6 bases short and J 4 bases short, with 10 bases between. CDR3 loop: CASSTPLYNSPLHF. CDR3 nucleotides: TGTGCCAGCAGCACACCTTTGTATAATTCACCCCTCCACTTT.

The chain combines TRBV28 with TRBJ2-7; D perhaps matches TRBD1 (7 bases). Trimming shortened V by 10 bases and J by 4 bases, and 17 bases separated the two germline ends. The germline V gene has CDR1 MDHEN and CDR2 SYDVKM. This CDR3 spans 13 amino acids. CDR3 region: CATSVGGLYEQYF. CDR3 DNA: TGTGCCACTAGCGTAGGGGGCCTGTACGAGCAGTACTTC. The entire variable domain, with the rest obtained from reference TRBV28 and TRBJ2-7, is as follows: DVKVTQSSRYLVKRTGEKVFLECVQDMDHENMFWYRQDPGLGLRLIYFSYDVKMKEKGDIPEGYSVSREKKERFSLILESASTNQTSMYLCATSVGGLYEQYFGPGTRLTVT.

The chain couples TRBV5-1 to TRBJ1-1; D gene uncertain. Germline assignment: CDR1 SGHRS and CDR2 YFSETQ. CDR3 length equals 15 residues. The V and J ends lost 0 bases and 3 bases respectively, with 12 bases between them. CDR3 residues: CASSLVIGGDTEAFF. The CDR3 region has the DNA TGCGCCAGCAGCTTGGTGATCGGTGGGGACACTGAAGCTTTCTTT. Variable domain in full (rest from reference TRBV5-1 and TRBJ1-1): KAGVTQTPRYLIKTRGQQVTLSCSPISGHRSVSWYQQTPGQGLQFLFEYFSETQRNKGNFPGRFSGRQFSNSRSEMNVSTLELGDSALYLCASSLVIGGDTEAFFGQGTRLTVV.

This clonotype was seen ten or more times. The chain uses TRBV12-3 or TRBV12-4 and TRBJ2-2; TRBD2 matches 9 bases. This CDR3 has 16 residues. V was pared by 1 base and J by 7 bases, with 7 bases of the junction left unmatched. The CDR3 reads CASSLGVAGAGGELFF. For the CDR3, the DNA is TGTGCCAGCAGTTTAGGGGTAGCGGGAGCTGGCGGGGAGCTGTTTTTT.

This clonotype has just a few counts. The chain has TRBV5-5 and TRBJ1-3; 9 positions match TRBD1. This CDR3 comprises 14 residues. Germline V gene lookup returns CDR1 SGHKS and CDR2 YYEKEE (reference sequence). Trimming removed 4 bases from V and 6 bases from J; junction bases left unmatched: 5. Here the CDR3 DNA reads TGTGCCAGCAGCCCCGGGACAGGGCCAAACACCATATATTTT. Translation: CASSPGTGPNTIYF.

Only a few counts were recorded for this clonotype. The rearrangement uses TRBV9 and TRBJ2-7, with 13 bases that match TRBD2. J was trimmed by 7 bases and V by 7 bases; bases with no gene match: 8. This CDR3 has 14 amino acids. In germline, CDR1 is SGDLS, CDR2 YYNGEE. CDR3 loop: CASGQGLAGYEQYF. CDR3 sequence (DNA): TGTGCCAGCGGGCAGGGACTAGCGGGATATGAGCAGTACTTC.

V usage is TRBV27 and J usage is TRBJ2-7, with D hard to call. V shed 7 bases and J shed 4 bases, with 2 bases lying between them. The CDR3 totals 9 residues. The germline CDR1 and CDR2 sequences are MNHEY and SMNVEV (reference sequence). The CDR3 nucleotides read TGTGCCAGCAAATACGAGCAGTACTTC. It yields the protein CASKYEQYF.